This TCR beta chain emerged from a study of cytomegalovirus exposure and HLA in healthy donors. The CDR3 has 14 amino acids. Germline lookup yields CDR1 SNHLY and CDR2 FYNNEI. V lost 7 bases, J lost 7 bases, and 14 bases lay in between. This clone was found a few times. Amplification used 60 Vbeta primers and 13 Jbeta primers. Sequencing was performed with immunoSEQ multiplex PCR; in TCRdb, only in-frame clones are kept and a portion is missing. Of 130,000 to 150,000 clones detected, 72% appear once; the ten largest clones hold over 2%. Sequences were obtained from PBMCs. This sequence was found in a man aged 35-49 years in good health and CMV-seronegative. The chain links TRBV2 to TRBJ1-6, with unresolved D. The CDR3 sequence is CASISAGPNSPLHF. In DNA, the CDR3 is TGTGCCAGCATTTCTGCGGGTCCCAATTCACCCCTCCACTTT.